Each of the 16 T cell receptor beta chains below was sequenced from the same sample in a study of blood T cell repertoires in COVID-19. Repertoires were generated with immunoSEQ multiplex PCR, while TCRdb's copy carries only in-frame clones and drops some. There are over 200,000 clones in the sample; about 87% occur only once, and approximately 2.6% lies in the top ten. The sequencing sample was made of peripheral blood. The receptors derive from a man aged 25-40 years with COVID-19, enrolled during active disease.

This chain connects TRBV27 to TRBJ1-1; the D is unclear. Trimming left V 5 bases short and J 6 bases short, with 16 bases between. The CDR3 extends over 14 amino acids. The germline gives CDR1 MNHEY, CDR2 SMNVEV (reference sequence). The CDR3 DNA reads TGTGCCAGCAGTCCTCGTCCAGCGCACCCTGAAGCTTTCTTT. This translates into CASSPRPAHPEAFF.

The chain couples TRBV2 to TRBJ2-1; the D gene is possibly TRBD1 (7 bases). Germline V gene sequence: CDR1 SNHLY, CDR2 FYNNEI. V was cut by 11 bases and J by 0 bases, with 17 bases left in between. The CDR3 length is 15 residues. The CDR3 sequence is CASPGGDSSYNEQFF. The CDR3 DNA sequence: TGTGCCTCCCCCGGAGGGGACAGCTCCTACAATGAGCAGTTCTTC.

The chain uses TRBV4-1 and TRBJ2-3; 14 positions match TRBD2. V lost 0 bases to trimming and J lost 4 bases; unmatched junction nucleotides: 3. This CDR3 is built from 17 residues. Germline values: CDR1 MGHRA, CDR2 YSYEKL. The CDR3 coding sequence is TGCGCCAGCAGCCAAGACGGGACTAGCGGGAGATCAGATACGCAGTATTTT. It translates to CASSQDGTSGRSDTQYF.

The chain carries TRBV12-5 and TRBJ1-4; 7 bases agree with TRBD1. J was trimmed by 6 bases and V by 6 bases; bases with no gene match: 7. Looked up from germline, CDR1 is LGHNT and CDR2 is FRNRAP. The CDR3 covers 14 residues. In DNA, the CDR3 is TGTGCTAGTGGCCCAGGACAGGTTGATGAAAAACTGTTTTTT. Protein product: CASGPGQVDEKLFF. Full variable domain (remainder filled in from reference TRBV12-5 and TRBJ1-4): DARVTQTPRHKVTEMGQEVTMRCQPILGHNTVFWYRQTMMQGLELLAYFRNRAPLDDSGMPKDRFSAEMPDATLATLKIQPSEPRDSAVYFCASGPGQVDEKLFFGSGTQLSVL.

This clone was seen a handful of times. The V and J genes are TRBV5-1 and TRBJ2-7; 7 nucleotides match TRBD2. J was trimmed by 4 bases and V by 0 bases; bases with no gene match: 10. The CDR3 is made up of 16 amino acids. Germline V gene sequence: CDR1 SGHRS, CDR2 YFSETQ. The CDR3 nucleotides are TGCGCCAGCAGCTTGGGAATGGTGGCGGGAGAGTACGAGCAGTACTTC. The encoded protein is CASSLGMVAGEYEQYF.

This chain links TRBV19 with TRBJ1-2, with TRBD1 identical over 8 bases. CDR1 and CDR2 from the germline V gene are LNHDA and SQIVND (reference sequence). The length of the CDR3 is 15 residues. V was pared by 3 bases and J by 3 bases, with 6 bases of the junction left unmatched. Written as DNA, the CDR3 is TGTGCCAGTAGTATTTCGACAGGGGCAGACTATGGCTACACCTTC. Protein sequence: CASSISTGADYGYTF.

This chain joins TRBV7-8 and TRBJ1-5, with D uncertain. This CDR3 spans 16 amino acids. Germline V gives CDR1 SGHVS, CDR2 FQNEAQ. The V end lost 5 bases, the J end lost 4 bases, and 18 bases lay between the germline ends. In DNA, the CDR3 is TGTGCCAGCAGCGACCTGACTTCAAAAGCTAATCAGCCCCAGCATTTT. It encodes CASSDLTSKANQPQHF.

The chain carries TRBV27 and TRBJ2-7; 8 nucleotides align to TRBD2. Germline trimming cut 3 bases from V and 7 bases from J; bases unmatched to any gene: 11. Germline assignment: CDR1 MNHEY and CDR2 SMNVEV (reference sequence). The CDR3 loop spans 15 amino acids. The CDR3 region has the DNA TGTGCCAGCAGTTTTAAGATGGCGGGGGGCGGTGAGCAGTACTTC. Its protein is CASSFKMAGGGEQYF.

The gene calls are TRBV5-1 and TRBJ2-5; 9 nucleotides agree with TRBD1. CDR3 size: 14 residues. Per germline, CDR1 SGHRS and CDR2 YFSETQ. V dropped 2 bases and J dropped 4; count of bases not matched to a gene: 3. This CDR3 reads CASSFTDRGETQYF. CDR3 nucleotide sequence: TGCGCCAGCAGCTTCACGGACAGGGGAGAGACCCAGTACTTC.

The genes are TRBV19 and TRBJ1-1; 7 nucleotides agree with TRBD1. This CDR3 has 13 residues. Trimming removed 4 bases from V and 7 bases from J; junction bases left unmatched: 6. Germline V lookup: CDR1 LNHDA, CDR2 SQIVND (reference sequence). CDR3 in DNA: TGTGCCAGTAGTAGAAGGGGGCGAGATGAAGCTTTCTTT. Its protein product is CASSRRGRDEAFF.

In DNA, the CDR3 is TGTGCCAGCATTCCAAGGTGGCAGGGGCTCTCCTACGAGCAGTACTTC. Amino acid sequence: CASIPRWQGLSYEQYF. J is TRBJ2-7 and V is TRBV27; weak D call: TRBD1 (6 bases). This CDR3 comprises 16 residues. Trimming took off 7 bases at V and 0 bases at J, with 19 bases between the two ends. Germline CDR1 and CDR2: MNHEY and SMNVEV (reference sequence).

The chain couples TRBV7-3 to TRBJ1-1, with a possible D match to TRBD1 (5 bases). Between the trimmed V and J ends, which lost 1 base and 1 base, there was a span of 25 bases. CDR1 SGHTA and CDR2 FQGTGA come from the germline V gene. The CDR3 loop spans 20 amino acids. This CDR3 is CASSLIPYAPGLPSNTEAFF. DNA for the CDR3: TGTGCCAGCAGCTTAATCCCCTACGCCCCGGGACTTCCTTCGAACACTGAAGCTTTCTTT.

The chain employs TRBV5-1 and TRBJ1-2, with D perhaps matching TRBD1 (5 bases). The CDR3 contains 14 residues. CDR1 is SGHRS and CDR2 is YFSETQ in the germline V gene. V lost 5 bases and J 0 bases, leaving 11 bases between the germline ends. The CDR3 DNA reads TGCGCCAGCAGATCAGGAGGGGCTAACTATGGCTACACCTTC. Its protein is CASRSGGANYGYTF. Drawing the rest from reference TRBV5-1 and TRBJ1-2, the complete variable domain is KAGVTQTPRYLIKTRGQQVTLSCSPISGHRSVSWYQQTPGQGLQFLFEYFSETQRNKGNFPGRFSGRQFSNSRSEMNVSTLELGDSALYLCASRSGGANYGYTFGSGTRLTVV.

V is TRBV10-3 and J is TRBJ2-2, with D maybe TRBD2 (6 bases). This CDR3 has 15 residues. Germline V lookup: CDR1 ENHRY, CDR2 SYGVKD. Trimming cost V 2 bases and J 5 bases, with 12 bases left between them. The CDR3 protein is CAISEGAGRTGELFF. The DNA of the CDR3 is TGTGCCATCAGTGAGGGGGCGGGGAGAACCGGGGAGCTGTTTTTT.

The DNA of the CDR3 is TGTGCCAGCAGCCCCCCCGGGGTAATGATTGAGACCCAGTACTTC. This gives the protein CASSPPGVMIETQYF. The chain couples TRBV27 to TRBJ2-5; D might be TRBD2 (5 bases). Germline assignment: CDR1 MNHEY and CDR2 SMNVEV (reference sequence). The CDR3 is 15 amino acids. Deletions cut 6 bases from V and 5 bases from J, with 19 bases between.

This sequence joins TRBV6-5 and TRBJ1-6; D not resolved. From germline, CDR1 is MNHEY and CDR2 SVGAGI. This CDR3 region has 15 residues. Trimming took 7 bases from V and 0 from J, leaving 10 bases between them. The CDR3 DNA sequence: TGTGCCAGCAAGGCGGCGAGCTCCTATAATTCACCCCTCCACTTT. Amino acids: CASKAASSYNSPLHF.